This TCR beta chain was documented in a study of blood T cell repertoires in COVID-19. This clone was counted a single time. Generated by immunoSEQ multiplex PCR, the TCRdb table keeps only in-frame clones and is missing some. The sample shows about 290,000 clones, around 89% of them seen only once. Germline values: CDR1 SQVTM, CDR2 ANQGSEA. The CDR3 is 16 residues long. Between the trimmed V and J ends, which lost 4 bases and 0 bases, there was a span of 16 bases. Material for sequencing was peripheral blood. J is TRBJ2-1 and V is TRBV29-1; D not certain. This clonotype was obtained from a man in his forties or fifties with acute or convalescent COVID-19. Written as DNA, the CDR3 is TGCAGCGTTGCCAGAGAAACGTGGAGCTCCTACAATGAGCAGTTCTTC. It is translated as CSVARETWSSYNEQFF.